This T cell receptor beta chain was captured by sequencing in a study of T-cell memory formation after mild COVID-19. TCRdb re-analysed the 5' RACE reads in MiXCR, keeping a single row per CDR3 protein. The repertoire consists of approximately 300,000 distinct CDR3 sequences, with 19% occurring once and the leading ten covering around 21%. Germline lookup yields CDR1 SGHTA and CDR2 FQGNSA. Trimming stripped 5 bases from V and 0 bases from J, with 15 bases between. There are 16 residues in the CDR3. The chain is built from TRBV7-2 and TRBJ2-3, with D unresolved. What was sequenced was PBMCs or a T cell subset sorted from them (not recorded which). The TCR originated in a man aged 18 to 35 who had mild COVID-19 (a few samples of this study predate the infection). Cell type and time point are not known. CDR3 sequence reads: CASSILAGFSTDTQYF. The CDR3 region has the DNA TGTGCCAGCAGCATCTTGGCCGGGTTTAGCACAGATACGCAGTATTTT. The variable domain in full, completed from reference TRBV7-2 and TRBJ2-3, reads GAGVSQSPSNKVTEKGKDVELRCDPISGHTALYWYRQSLGQGLEFLIYFQGNSAPDKSGLPSDRFSAERTGGSVSTLTIQRTQQEDSAVYLCASSILAGFSTDTQYFGPGTRLTVL.